These 27 T cell receptor beta chains share one sample of origin, sequenced in a study of blood T cell repertoires in COVID-19. Data came from immunoSEQ multiplex PCR; TCRdb stores just in-frame clones and leaves some out. The table shows some 350,000 clones, with roughly 86% occurring only once. Sequenced input: peripheral blood. The receptors were gathered from a woman between 65 and 79 years old with COVID-19, enrolled during active disease.

CDR3 sequence: CASSQDYKRDSPLHF. The DNA of the CDR3 is TGTGCCAGCAGCCAAGATTATAAACGGGATTCACCCCTCCACTTT. J is TRBJ1-6 and V is TRBV14; D gene unclear. V lost 0 bases and J lost 8, with 11 bases in between. The CDR3 length is 15 residues. From germline, CDR1 is SGHDN and CDR2 FVKESK.

V gene TRBV5-6 combines with J gene TRBJ1-1, with 9 bases lining up with TRBD1. Unmatched junction bases numbered 5, after V lost 2 bases and J lost 0 bases. This CDR3 comprises 16 residues. Germline values: CDR1 SGHDT, CDR2 YYEEEE. The CDR3 region is CASSFGQGPMNTEAFF. The CDR3 DNA is TGTGCCAGCAGCTTTGGACAGGGGCCGATGAACACTGAAGCTTTCTTT. The full variable domain, rest sourced from reference TRBV5-6 and TRBJ1-1, is DAGVTQSPTHLIKTRGQQVTLRCSPKSGHDTVSWYQQALGQGPQFIFQYYEEEERQRGNFPDRFSGHQFPNYSSELNVNALLLGDSALYLCASSFGQGPMNTEAFFGQGTRLTVV.

The V gene is TRBV7-3, the J gene TRBJ1-1; D is ambiguous. Per the germline V gene, CDR1 is SGHTA and CDR2 is FQGTGA. The CDR3 is 14 residues long. Trimming left V 5 bases short and J 1 base short, with 11 bases between. The CDR3 loop reads CASSPGRENTEAFF. The CDR3 region has the DNA TGTGCCAGCAGCCCCGGACGGGAGAACACTGAAGCTTTCTTT.

The chain links TRBV24-1 to TRBJ1-2, with D possibly matching TRBD1 (6 bases). The germline CDR1 and CDR2 sequences are KGHDR and SFDVKD. V lost 5 bases and J 6 bases, leaving 24 bases between the germline ends. The CDR3 has 17 amino acids. The CDR3, as DNA: TGTGCCACCAGTGCCGCCACTGTGGGGACATCGGGCCATGGCTACACCTTC. Translation: CATSAATVGTSGHGYTF.

The genes are TRBV30 and TRBJ1-2; D gene uncertain. Trimming took off 8 bases at V and 0 bases at J, with 10 bases between the two ends. Germline V gives CDR1 GTSNPN, CDR2 SVGIG (reference sequence). The CDR3 is 12 residues long. The CDR3 sequence: CARDSPNYGYTF. The CDR3 nucleotides read TGTGCCCGCGATTCTCCTAACTATGGCTACACCTTC.

This chain links TRBV28 with TRBJ1-5; D perhaps matches TRBD1 (6 bases). CDR1 and CDR2 (germline): MDHEN, SYDVKM. There are 17 residues in the CDR3. The V gene lost 6 bases and the J gene lost 5 bases, with 23 bases spanning the gap. The CDR3 is CASSPRGFIRTDQPQHF. CDR3 nucleotide sequence: TGTGCCAGCAGCCCAAGGGGGTTCATTAGGACGGATCAGCCCCAGCATTTT.

A remark on this clone: Other DNA sequences in this sample translate to the same CDR3. V gene TRBV7-8 combines with J gene TRBJ2-7, with 7 bases that match TRBD2. V was pared by 1 base and J by 2 bases, with 2 bases of the junction left unmatched. The CDR3 totals 14 residues. CDR1 SGHVS and CDR2 FQNEAQ come from the germline V gene. The CDR3 DNA is TGTGCCAGCAGCTTAGGGGGAGGGACCTACGAGCAGTACTTC. Amino acid sequence: CASSLGGGTYEQYF.

The chain carries TRBV12-3 or TRBV12-4 and TRBJ2-7, with a tentative D call TRBD1 (6 bases). With 5 bases removed from V and 3 bases from J, the gap between germline ends came to 8 bases. The CDR3 runs 12 residues. The CDR3 DNA sequence: TGTGCCAGCAGTCCCAGGGGCTACGAGCAGTACTTC. Translation: CASSPRGYEQYF.

The chain has TRBV5-1 and TRBJ2-7, with a possible D match to TRBD2 (6 bases). V dropped 3 bases and J dropped 5 bases, with 12 bases sitting between them. CDR3 length equals 13 residues. CDR1 SGHRS and CDR2 YFSETQ come from the germline V gene. The CDR3 bases are TGCGCCAGCAGCTGGGACTCAAATGACGAGCAGTACTTC. Translated: CASSWDSNDEQYF.

The V gene is TRBV18, the J gene TRBJ1-1; maybe TRBD1 (5 bases). There are 13 residues in the CDR3. Deletions cut 2 bases from V and 6 bases from J, with 10 bases between. Germline V gene data show CDR1 as KGHSH and CDR2 as LQKENI. The CDR3 bases are TGTGCCAGCTCACCATTAGAAGGGGCTGAAGCTTTCTTT. This translates into CASSPLEGAEAFF.

This sequence joins TRBV23-1 and TRBJ1-5, with TRBD1 matching 7 bases. TRBV23-1 is labeled an ORF, and its function is uncertain. This CDR3 has 16 residues. The ends lost 0 bases at V and 2 bases at J; junction bases unmatched: 4. CDR3 in DNA: TGCGCCAGCAGTCAATCGTTAGGGGGCGGCAATCAGCCCCAGCATTTT. The encoded protein is CASSQSLGGGNQPQHF.

J is TRBJ2-1 and V is TRBV19, with 8 bases matching TRBD2. The CDR3 consists of 16 residues. Germline CDR1 LNHDA, CDR2 SQIVND (reference sequence). The V segment lost 5 bases and the J segment 0 bases; nucleotides outside the gene matches: 6. CDR3 amino acids: CASSQGLVSSYNEQFF. The CDR3 coding sequence is TGTGCCAGTAGTCAGGGACTAGTGAGCTCCTACAATGAGCAGTTCTTC.

The V and J genes are TRBV19 and TRBJ1-5; D gene ambiguous. V lost 4 bases and J lost 6, with 13 bases in between. The CDR3 is made up of 14 amino acids. CDR1 and CDR2 from the germline V gene are LNHDA and SQIVND (reference sequence). CDR3 region: CASSKNPRIQPQHF. The CDR3 DNA reads as TGTGCCAGTAGTAAGAACCCCAGGATTCAGCCCCAGCATTTT.

The V and J genes are TRBV10-3 and TRBJ1-1; D gene uncertain. This CDR3 contains 13 residues. V was trimmed by 3 bases and J by 3 bases, leaving 8 bases between them. Germline V CDR1 and CDR2: ENHRY, SYGVKD. The CDR3 is CAISELQYTEAFF. The CDR3 DNA is TGTGCCATCAGTGAATTACAGTACACTGAAGCTTTCTTT.

As concerns this clone: The missing conserved phenylalanine or tryptophan at the end of this CDR3 makes a read error likely. It is unclear where the CDR3 begins or ends on the DNA, so no DNA is shown, and the CDR3 is as TCRdb lists it. The chain joins TRBV30 to TRBJ1-2; the DNA was not used to check the table's D call, TRBD1. In germline, CDR1 is GTSNPN, CDR2 SVGIG (reference sequence). Ends included, the CDR3 has 12 residues. CDR3 sequence: CAWSESSWLQGT.

V usage is TRBV3-1 (or the pseudogene TRBV3-2) and J usage is TRBJ1-2; 8 bases are a match to TRBD1. V gave up 6 bases and J gave up 4 bases; unmatched junction bases: 7. CDR1 is LGHDT and CDR2 is YNNKEL in the germline V gene (reference sequence). The CDR3 has 14 amino acids. Written as DNA, the CDR3 is TGTGCCAGCAGACTGACAGGGGCGGCCTATGGCTACACCTTC. Protein product: CASRLTGAAYGYTF.

This clone was counted a few times. The genes are TRBV5-4 and TRBJ2-7, with 11 bases aligning to TRBD2. The germline V gene has CDR1 SGHNT and CDR2 YYREEE (reference sequence). V was pared by 2 bases and J by 0 bases, with 1 base of the junction left unmatched. The CDR3 extends over 15 amino acids. CDR3 nucleotide sequence: TGTGCCAGCAGCTTTACTAGCGGGGGCTCCTACGAGCAGTACTTC. As protein: CASSFTSGGSYEQYF.

The V call is TRBV11-2, the J call TRBJ2-7; D unclear. This CDR3 spans 17 amino acids. Germline loops: CDR1 SGHAT, CDR2 FQNNGV. Trimming took off 2 bases at V and 0 bases at J, with 17 bases between the two ends. The CDR3 bases are TGTGCCAGCAGCTTACTATCTTTGGCGGCCAACTCCTACGAGCAGTACTTC. Translated: CASSLLSLAANSYEQYF.

The gene calls are TRBV4-3 and TRBJ2-7; D gene unclear. Trimming cost V 3 bases and J 3 bases, with 9 bases left between them. Germline CDR1 LGHNA, CDR2 YSLEER. The CDR3 is 13 residues long. CDR3 DNA: TGCGCCAGCAGCCAGCATCCGGGCTACGAGCAGTACTTC. It yields the protein CASSQHPGYEQYF.

V usage is TRBV7-9 and J usage is TRBJ1-1; weak D call: TRBD1 (6 bases). V shed 5 bases and J shed 1 base, with 14 bases lying between them. The CDR3 sequence is 15 residues long. The germline CDR1 and CDR2 sequences are SEHNR and FQNEAQ (reference sequence). CDR3 in amino acids: CASSLGQPENTEAFF. CDR3 sequence (DNA): TGTGCCAGCAGCCTCGGACAGCCGGAGAACACTGAAGCTTTCTTT.

The chain links TRBV9 to TRBJ2-1; TRBD1 matches 7 bases. Germline V gene data show CDR1 as SGDLS and CDR2 as YYNGEE. The CDR3 is made up of 18 amino acids. With 0 bases clipped from V and 0 bases from J, the junction kept 9 bases outside the gene matches. The CDR3 DNA reads TGTGCCAGCAGCGTAGCTACGGGACAGCCTCACTCCTACAATGAGCAGTTCTTC. Its translation is CASSVATGQPHSYNEQFF.

This clone occurred once. The CDR3 DNA is TGTGCCAGCAGTAACAGGGGCGGAAAGACCCAGTACTTC. Protein sequence: CASSNRGGKTQYF. V and J are TRBV12-3 or TRBV12-4 and TRBJ2-5, with 7 bases identical to TRBD1. Losses at the gene ends were 5 bases for V and 6 bases for J; bases not matched to a gene: 6. The length of the CDR3 is 13 residues.

As concerns this clone: This specimen includes other DNA sequences encoding the same CDR3. V and J are TRBV4-3 and TRBJ1-2; TRBD1 might be the D (6 bases). CDR3 size: 15 residues. V shed 0 bases and J shed 5 bases, with 13 bases lying between them. CDR1 is LGHNA, CDR2 YSLEER, per germline. The CDR3 loop is CASSQDDRSLYGYTF. The CDR3 DNA follows: TGCGCCAGCAGCCAAGATGACAGGAGCCTTTATGGCTACACCTTC.

This clone showed up just once. The chain joins TRBV24-1 to TRBJ2-6; TRBD1 is a possible D gene (5 bases). CDR1 KGHDR and CDR2 SFDVKD come from the germline V gene. Trimming stripped 4 bases from V and 1 base from J, with 7 bases between. The CDR3 length is 15 residues. CDR3 in DNA: TGTGCCACCAGTGACTCAGGGTCTGGGGCCAACGTCCTGACTTTC. Amino acid sequence: CATSDSGSGANVLTF.

V usage is TRBV19 and J usage is TRBJ2-7, with 7 positions matching TRBD1. Germline V gives CDR1 LNHDA, CDR2 SQIVND (reference sequence). The J segment lost 4 bases and the V segment lost 8 bases, leaving 17 bases of the junction unmatched. The CDR3 has 16 amino acids. CDR3 DNA: TGTGCCAGTCAACCTACCGGGGACAGCGGTTTTTACGAGCAGTACTTC. It is translated as CASQPTGDSGFYEQYF. Full variable domain (missing parts from reference TRBV19 and TRBJ2-7): DGGITQSPKYLFRKEGQNVTLSCEQNLNHDAMYWYRQDPGQGLRLIYYSQIVNDFQKGDIAEGYSVSREKKESFPLTVTSAQKNPTAFYLCASQPTGDSGFYEQYFGPGTRLTVT.

Details on this clone: With a much larger clone just one base away, this may be a read error. Other DNA sequences of this sample code for an identical CDR3. The chain recombines TRBV7-6 with TRBJ2-7; TRBD1 is a possible D gene (6 bases). Trimming removed 1 base from V and 1 base from J, with 8 bases in between. Germline V CDR1 and CDR2: SGHVS, FNYEAQ. The CDR3 sequence is 14 residues long. The CDR3 coding sequence is TGTGCCAGCAGCTTAGGACAGGAGTCCTACGAGCAGTACTTC. As protein: CASSLGQESYEQYF.

V gene TRBV4-1 combines with J gene TRBJ1-3; the D gene is possibly TRBD1 (6 bases). Trimming cost V 4 bases and J 0 bases, with 19 bases left between them. CDR1 MGHRA and CDR2 YSYEKL come from the germline V gene. The CDR3 is made up of 18 amino acids. This chain's CDR3 is CASSPLGGQPFSGNTIYF. In nucleotides, the CDR3 is TGCGCCAGCAGCCCCCTAGGCGGACAGCCCTTCTCTGGAAACACCATATATTTT.